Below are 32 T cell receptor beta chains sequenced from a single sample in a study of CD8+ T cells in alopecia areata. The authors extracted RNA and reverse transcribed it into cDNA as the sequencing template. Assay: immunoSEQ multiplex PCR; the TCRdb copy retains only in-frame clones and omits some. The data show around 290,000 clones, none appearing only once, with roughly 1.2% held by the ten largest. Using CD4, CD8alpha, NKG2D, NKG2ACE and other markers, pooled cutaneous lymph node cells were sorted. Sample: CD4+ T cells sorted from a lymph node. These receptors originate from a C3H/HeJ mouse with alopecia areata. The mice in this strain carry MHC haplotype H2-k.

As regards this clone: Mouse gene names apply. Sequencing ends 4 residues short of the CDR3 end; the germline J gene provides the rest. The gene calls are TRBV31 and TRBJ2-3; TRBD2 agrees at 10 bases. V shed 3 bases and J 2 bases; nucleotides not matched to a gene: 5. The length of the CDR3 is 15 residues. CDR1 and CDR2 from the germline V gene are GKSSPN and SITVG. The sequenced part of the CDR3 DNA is TGTGCCTGGAGCCGACTGGGGGGTGCTGCAGAA. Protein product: CAWSRLGGAAE. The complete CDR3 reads CAWSRLGGAAETLYF. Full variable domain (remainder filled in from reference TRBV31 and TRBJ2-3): AQTIHQWPVAEIKAVGSPLSLGCTIKGKSSPNLYWYWQATGGTLQQLFYSITVGQVESVVQLNLSASRPKDDQFILSTEKLLLSHSGFYLCAWSRLGGAAETLYFGSGTRLTVL.

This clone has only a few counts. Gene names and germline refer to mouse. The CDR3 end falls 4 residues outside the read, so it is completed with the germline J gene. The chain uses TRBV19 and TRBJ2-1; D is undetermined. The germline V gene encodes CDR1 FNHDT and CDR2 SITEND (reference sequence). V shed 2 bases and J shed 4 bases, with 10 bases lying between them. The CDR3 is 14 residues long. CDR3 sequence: CASSMEGLYAEQFF. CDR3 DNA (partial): TGTGCCAGCAGTATGGAGGGTTTGTATGCT.

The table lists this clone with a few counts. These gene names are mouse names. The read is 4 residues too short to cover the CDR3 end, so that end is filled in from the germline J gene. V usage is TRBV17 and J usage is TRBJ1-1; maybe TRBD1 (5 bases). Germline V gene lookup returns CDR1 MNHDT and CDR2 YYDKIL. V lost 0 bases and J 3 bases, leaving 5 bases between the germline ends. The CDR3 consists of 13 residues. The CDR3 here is CASSRDRDTEVFF. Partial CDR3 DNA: TGTGCTAGCAGTAGAGACAGGGACACA.

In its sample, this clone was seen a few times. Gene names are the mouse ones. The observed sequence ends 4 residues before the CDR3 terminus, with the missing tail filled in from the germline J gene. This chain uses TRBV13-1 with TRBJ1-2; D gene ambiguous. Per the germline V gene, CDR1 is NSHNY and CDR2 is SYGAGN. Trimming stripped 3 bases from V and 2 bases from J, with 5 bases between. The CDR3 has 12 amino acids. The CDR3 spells CASSAWNSDYTF. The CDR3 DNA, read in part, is TGTGCCAGCAGTGCCTGGAACTCC.

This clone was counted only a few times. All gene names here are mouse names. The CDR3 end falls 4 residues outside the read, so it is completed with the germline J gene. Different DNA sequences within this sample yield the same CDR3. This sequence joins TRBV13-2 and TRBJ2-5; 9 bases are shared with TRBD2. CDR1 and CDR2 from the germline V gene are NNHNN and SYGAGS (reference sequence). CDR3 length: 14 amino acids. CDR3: CASGDAGGGDTQYF. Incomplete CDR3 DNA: TGTGCCAGCGGTGATGCTGGGGGGGGAGAC.

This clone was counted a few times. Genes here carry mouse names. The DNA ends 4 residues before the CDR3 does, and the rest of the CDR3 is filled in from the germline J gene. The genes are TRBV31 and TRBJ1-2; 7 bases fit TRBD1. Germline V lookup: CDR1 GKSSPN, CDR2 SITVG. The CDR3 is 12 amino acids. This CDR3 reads CAWSNRGSDYTF. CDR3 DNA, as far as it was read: TGTGCCTGGAGTAACAGGGGTTCC.

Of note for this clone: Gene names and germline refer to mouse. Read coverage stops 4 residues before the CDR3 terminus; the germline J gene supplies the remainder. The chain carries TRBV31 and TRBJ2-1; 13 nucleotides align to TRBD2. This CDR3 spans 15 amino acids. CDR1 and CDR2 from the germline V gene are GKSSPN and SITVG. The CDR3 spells CAWSPRTGGAAEQFF. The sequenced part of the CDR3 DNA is TGTGCCTGGAGTCCCCGGACTGGGGGGGCGGCT.

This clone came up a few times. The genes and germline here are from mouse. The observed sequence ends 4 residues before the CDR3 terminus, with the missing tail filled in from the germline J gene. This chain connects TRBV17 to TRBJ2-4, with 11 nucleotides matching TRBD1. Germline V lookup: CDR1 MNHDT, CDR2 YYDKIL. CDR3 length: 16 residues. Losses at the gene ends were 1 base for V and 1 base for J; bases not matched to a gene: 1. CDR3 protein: CASSRGTGGGQNTLYF. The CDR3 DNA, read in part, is TGTGCTAGCAGTAGAGGGACAGGGGGCGGTCAAAAC.

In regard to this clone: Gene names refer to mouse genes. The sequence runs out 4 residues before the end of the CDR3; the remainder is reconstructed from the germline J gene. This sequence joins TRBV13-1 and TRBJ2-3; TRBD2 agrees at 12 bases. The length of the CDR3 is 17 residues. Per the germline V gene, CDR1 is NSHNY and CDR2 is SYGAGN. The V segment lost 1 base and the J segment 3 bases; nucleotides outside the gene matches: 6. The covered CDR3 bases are TGTGCCAGCAGTGATCCCGGGACTGGGGGGTGGGCAGAA. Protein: CASSDPGTGGWAE. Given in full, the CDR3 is CASSDPGTGGWAETLYF.

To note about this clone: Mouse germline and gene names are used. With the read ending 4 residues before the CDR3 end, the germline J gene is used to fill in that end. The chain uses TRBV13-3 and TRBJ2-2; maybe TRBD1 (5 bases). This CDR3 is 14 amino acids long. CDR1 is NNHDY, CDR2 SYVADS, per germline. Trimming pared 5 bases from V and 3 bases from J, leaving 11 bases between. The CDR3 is CASSPGQYTGQLYF. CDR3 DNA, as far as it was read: TGTGCCAGCAGCCCCGGACAATACACCGGG.

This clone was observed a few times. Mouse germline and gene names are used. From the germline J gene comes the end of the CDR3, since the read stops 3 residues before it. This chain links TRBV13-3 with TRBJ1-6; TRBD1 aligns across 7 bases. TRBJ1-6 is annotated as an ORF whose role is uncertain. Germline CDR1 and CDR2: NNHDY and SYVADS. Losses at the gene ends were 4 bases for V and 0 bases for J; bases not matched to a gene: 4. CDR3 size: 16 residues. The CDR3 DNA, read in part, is TGTGCCAGCAGTCATCGACAGGGTTCCTATAATTCGCCC. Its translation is CASSHRQGSYNSP. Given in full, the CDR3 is CASSHRQGSYNSPLYF.

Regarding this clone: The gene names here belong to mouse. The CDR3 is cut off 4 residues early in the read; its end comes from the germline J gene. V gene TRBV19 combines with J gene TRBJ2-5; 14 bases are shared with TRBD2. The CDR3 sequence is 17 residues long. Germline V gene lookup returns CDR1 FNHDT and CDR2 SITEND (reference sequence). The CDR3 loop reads CASSRGLGGPGKDTQYF. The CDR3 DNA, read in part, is TGTGCCAGCAGTCGGGGACTGGGGGGGCCGGGGAAGGAC.

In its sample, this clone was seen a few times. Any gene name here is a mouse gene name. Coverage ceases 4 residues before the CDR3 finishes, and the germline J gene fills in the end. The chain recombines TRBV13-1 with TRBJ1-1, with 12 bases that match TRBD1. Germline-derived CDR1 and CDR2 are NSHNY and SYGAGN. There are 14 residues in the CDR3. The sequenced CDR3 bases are TGTGCCAGCAGTTTGGGACAGGGGGCGACA. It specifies CASSLGQGAT. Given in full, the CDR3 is CASSLGQGATEVFF.

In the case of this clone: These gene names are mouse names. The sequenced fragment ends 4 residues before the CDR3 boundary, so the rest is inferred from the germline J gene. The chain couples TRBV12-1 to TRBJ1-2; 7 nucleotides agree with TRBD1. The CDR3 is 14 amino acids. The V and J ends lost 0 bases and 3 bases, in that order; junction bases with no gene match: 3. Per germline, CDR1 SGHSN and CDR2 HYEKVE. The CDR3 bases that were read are TGTGCCAGCTCTCTCACAGGGGAGGACTCC. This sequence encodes CASSLTGEDS. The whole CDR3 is CASSLTGEDSDYTF.

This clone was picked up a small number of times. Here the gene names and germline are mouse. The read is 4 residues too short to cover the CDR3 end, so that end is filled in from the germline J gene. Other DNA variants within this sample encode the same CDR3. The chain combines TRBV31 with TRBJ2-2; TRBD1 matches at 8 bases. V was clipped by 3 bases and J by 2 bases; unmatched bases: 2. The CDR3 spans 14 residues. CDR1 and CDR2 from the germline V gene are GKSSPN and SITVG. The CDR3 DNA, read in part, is TGTGCCTGGAGCCGACAGGGGAACACCGGG. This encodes CAWSRQGNTG. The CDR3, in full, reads CAWSRQGNTGQLYF.

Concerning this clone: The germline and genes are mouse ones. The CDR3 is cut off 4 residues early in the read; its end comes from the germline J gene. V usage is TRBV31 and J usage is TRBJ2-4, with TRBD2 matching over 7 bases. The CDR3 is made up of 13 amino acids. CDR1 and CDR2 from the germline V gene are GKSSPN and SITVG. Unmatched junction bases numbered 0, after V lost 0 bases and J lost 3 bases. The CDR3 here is CAWSLWGQNTLYF. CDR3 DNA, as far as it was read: TGTGCCTGGAGTCTCTGGGGGCAAAAC.

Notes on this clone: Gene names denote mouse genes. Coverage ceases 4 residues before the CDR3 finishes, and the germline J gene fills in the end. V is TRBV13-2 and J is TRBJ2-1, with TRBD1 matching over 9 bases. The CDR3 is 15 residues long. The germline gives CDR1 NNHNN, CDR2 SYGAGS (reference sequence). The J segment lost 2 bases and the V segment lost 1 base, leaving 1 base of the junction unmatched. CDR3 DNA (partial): TGTGCCAGCGGTGATTGGACAGGGGACTATGCT. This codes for CASGDWTGDYA. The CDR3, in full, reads CASGDWTGDYAEQFF.

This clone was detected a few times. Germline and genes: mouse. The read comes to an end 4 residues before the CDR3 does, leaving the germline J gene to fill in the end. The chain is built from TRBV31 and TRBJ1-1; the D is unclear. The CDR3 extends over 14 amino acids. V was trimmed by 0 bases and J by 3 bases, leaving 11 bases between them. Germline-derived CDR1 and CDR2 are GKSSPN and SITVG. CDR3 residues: CAWSLDRTDTEVFF. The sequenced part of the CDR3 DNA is TGTGCCTGGAGTCTAGATCGCACAGACACA.

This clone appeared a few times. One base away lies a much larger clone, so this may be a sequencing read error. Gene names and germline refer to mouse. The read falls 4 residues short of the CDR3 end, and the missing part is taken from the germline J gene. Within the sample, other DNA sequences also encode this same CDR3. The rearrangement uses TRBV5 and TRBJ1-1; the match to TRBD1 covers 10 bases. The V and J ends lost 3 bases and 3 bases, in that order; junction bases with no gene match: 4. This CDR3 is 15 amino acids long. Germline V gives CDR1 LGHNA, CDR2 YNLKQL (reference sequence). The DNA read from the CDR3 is TGTGCCAGCAGCCAGGCCGGGACAGGGGACACA. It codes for CASSQAGTGDT. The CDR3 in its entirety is CASSQAGTGDTEVFF.

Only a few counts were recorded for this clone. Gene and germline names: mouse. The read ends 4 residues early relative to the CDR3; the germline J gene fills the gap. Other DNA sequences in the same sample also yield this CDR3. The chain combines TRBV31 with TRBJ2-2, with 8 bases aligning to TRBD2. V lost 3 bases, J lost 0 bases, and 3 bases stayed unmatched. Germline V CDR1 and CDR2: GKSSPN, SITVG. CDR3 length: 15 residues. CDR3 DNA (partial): TGTGCCTGGAGCCTGGGGGGCACAAACACCGGG. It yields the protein CAWSLGGTNTG. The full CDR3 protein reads CAWSLGGTNTGQLYF.

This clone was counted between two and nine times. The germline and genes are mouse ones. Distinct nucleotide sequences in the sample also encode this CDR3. Partial CDR3 DNA: TGTGCCAGCGGTCGGGACTGGGGGAACACCGGG. It encodes CASGRDWGNTG. The entire CDR3 is CASGRDWGNTGQLYF. The V and J genes are TRBV13-2 and TRBJ2-2; TRBD2 aligns across 11 bases. The read finishes 4 residues shy of the CDR3 end, and the germline J gene is used to complete it. The CDR3 sequence is 15 residues long. CDR1 is NNHNN, CDR2 SYGAGS, per germline (reference sequence). V lost 4 bases and J lost 2; bases outside the gene matches: 1.

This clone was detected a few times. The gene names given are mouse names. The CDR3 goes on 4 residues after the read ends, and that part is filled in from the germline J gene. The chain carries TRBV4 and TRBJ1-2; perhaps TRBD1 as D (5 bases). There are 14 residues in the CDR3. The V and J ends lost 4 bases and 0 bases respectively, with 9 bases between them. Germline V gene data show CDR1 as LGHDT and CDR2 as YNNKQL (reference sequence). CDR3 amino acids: CASSWGTTNSDYTF. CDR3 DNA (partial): TGTGCCAGCAGCTGGGGGACGACAAACTCC.

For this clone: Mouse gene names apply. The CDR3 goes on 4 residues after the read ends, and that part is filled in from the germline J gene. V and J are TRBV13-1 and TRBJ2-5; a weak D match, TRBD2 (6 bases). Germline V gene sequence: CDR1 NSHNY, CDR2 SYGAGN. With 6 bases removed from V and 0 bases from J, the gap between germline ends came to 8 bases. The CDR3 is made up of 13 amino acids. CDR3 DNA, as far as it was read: TGTGCCAGCAAGGGACTAAACCAAGAC. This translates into CASKGLNQD. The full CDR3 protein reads CASKGLNQDTQYF.

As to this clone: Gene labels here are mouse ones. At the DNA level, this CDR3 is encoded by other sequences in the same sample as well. The CDR3 DNA, read in part, is TGTGCCAGCAGCCAACAGGGGGACTCC. Translated: CASSQQGDS. The whole CDR3 is CASSQQGDSDYTF. This chain uses TRBV5 with TRBJ1-2, with 7 nucleotides matching TRBD1. Coverage ceases 4 residues before the CDR3 finishes, and the germline J gene fills in the end. This CDR3 is 13 amino acids long. Germline values: CDR1 LGHNA, CDR2 YNLKQL (reference sequence). The junction had 0 bases not matched to a gene; V was cut back by 2 bases and J by 3 bases.

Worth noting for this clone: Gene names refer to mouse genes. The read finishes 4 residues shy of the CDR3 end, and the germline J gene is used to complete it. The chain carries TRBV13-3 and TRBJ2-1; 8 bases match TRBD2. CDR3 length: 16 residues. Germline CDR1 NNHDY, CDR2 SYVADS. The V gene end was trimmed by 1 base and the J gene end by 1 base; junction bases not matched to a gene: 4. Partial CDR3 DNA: TGTGCCAGCAGTGATAGGGCTGGGGGGAACTATGCT. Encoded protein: CASSDRAGGNYA. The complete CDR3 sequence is CASSDRAGGNYAEQFF.

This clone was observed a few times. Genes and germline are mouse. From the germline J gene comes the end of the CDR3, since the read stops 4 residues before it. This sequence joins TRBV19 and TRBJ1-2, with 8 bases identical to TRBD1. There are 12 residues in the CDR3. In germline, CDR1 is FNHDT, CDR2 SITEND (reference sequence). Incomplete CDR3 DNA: TGTGCCAGCAGAAACAGGGGGACC. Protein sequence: CASRNRGT. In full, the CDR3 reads CASRNRGTDYTF.

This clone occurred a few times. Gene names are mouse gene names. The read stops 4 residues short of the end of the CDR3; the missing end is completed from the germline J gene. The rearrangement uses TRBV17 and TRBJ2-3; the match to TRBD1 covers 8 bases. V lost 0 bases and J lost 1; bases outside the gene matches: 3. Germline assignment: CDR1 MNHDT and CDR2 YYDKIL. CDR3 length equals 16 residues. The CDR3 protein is CASSRDAGQGAETLYF. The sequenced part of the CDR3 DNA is TGTGCTAGCAGTAGAGATGCGGGACAGGGTGCAGAA.

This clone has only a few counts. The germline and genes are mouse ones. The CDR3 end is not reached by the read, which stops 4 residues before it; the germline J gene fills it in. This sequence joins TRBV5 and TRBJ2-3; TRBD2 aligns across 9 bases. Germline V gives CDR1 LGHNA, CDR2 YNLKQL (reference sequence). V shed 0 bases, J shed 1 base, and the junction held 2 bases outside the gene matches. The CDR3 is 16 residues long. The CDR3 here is CASSQDYWGGAETLYF. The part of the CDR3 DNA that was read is TGTGCCAGCAGCCAAGATTACTGGGGGGGTGCAGAA.

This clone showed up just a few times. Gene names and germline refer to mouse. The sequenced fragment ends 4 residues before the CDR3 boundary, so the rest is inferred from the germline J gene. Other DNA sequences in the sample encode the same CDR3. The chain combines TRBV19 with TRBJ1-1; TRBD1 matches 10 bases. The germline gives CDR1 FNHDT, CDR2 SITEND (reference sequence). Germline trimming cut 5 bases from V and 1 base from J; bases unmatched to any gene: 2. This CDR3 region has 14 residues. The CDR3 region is CASSDRGRNTEVFF. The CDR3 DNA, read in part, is TGTGCCAGCAGCGACAGGGGGCGAAACACA.

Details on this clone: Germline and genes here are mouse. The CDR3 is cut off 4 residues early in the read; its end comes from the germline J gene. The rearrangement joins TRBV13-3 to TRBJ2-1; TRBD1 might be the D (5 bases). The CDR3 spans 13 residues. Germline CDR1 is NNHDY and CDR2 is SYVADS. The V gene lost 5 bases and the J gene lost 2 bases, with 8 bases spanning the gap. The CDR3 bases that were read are TGTGCCAGCAGCAGGACATACTATGCT. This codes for CASSRTYYA. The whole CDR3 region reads CASSRTYYAEQFF.

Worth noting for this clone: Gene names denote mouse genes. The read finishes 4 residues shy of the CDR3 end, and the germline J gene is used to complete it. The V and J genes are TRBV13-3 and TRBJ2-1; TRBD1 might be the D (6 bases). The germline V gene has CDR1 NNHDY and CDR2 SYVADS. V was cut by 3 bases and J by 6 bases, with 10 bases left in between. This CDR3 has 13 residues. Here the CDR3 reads CASSAQGTAEQFF. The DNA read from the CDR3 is TGTGCCAGCAGTGCTCAGGGGACTGCT.

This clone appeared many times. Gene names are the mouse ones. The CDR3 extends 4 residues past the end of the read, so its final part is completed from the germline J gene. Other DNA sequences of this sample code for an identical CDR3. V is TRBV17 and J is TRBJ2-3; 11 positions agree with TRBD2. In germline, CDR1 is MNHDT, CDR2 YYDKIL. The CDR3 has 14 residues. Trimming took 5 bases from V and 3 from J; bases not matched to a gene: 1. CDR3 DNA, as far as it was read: TGTGCTAGCAGTGGGACTGGGGGAGCAGAA. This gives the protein CASSGTGGAE. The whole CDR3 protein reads CASSGTGGAETLYF.